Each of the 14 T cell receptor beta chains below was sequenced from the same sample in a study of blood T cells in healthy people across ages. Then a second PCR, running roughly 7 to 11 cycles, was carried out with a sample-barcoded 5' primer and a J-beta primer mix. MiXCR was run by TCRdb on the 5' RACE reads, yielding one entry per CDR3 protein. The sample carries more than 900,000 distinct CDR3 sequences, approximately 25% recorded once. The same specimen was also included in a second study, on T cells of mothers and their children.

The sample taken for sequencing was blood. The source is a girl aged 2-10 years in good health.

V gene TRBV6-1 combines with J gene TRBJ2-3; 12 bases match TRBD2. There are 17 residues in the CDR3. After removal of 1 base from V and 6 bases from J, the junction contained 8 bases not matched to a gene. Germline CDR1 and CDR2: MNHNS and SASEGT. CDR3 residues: CASSEDGLAGGWDTQYF. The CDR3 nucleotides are TGTGCCAGCAGTGAAGACGGCCTAGCGGGGGGGTGGGATACGCAGTATTTT.

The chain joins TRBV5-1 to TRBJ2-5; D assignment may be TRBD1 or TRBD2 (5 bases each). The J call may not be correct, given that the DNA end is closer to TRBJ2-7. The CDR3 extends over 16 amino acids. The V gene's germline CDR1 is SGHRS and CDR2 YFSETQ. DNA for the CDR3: TGCGCCAGCTGCCAACAACCGGGGCTGACAACCTACGAGCAGTACTTC. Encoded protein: CASCQQPGLTTYEQYF.

CDR3 sequence reads: CASSEYSGKNEQYF. CDR3 sequence (DNA): TGCGCCAGCAGTGAGTACAGCGGGAAGAACGAGCAGTACTTC. J is TRBJ2-7 and V is TRBV10-1; TRBD2 matches at 7 bases. CDR1 is WNHNN, CDR2 SYGVQD, per germline (reference sequence). With 1 base clipped from V and 5 bases from J, the junction kept 5 bases outside the gene matches. This CDR3 contains 14 residues.

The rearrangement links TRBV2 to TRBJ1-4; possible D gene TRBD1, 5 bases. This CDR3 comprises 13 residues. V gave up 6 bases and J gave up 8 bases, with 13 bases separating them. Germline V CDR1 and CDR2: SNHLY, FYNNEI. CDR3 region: CASRAGLLEKLFF. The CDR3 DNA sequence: TGTGCCAGCAGGGCAGGGTTGTTGGAAAAACTGTTTTTT.

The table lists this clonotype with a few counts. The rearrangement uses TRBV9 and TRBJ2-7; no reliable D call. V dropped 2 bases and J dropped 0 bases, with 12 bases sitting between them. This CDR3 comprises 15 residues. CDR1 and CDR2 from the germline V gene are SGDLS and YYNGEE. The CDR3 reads CASSVEWHSSYEQYF. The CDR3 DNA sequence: TGTGCCAGCAGCGTCGAGTGGCATAGCTCCTACGAGCAGTACTTC.

CDR3: CASSQDGTGSEQYF. For the CDR3, the DNA is TGTGCCAGCAGCCAAGACGGGACAGGGAGCGAGCAGTACTTC. V and J are TRBV14 and TRBJ2-7; 9 bases are a match to TRBD1. V was clipped by 0 bases and J by 6 bases; unmatched bases: 3. The CDR3 has 14 residues. In germline, CDR1 is SGHDN, CDR2 FVKESK.

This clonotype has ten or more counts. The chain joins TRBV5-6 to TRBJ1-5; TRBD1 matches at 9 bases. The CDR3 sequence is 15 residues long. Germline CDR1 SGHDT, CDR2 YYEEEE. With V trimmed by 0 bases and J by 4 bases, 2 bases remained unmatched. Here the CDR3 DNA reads TGTGCCAGCAGCTTGGCCGGGACAGGGAATCAGCCCCAGCATTTT. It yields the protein CASSLAGTGNQPQHF.

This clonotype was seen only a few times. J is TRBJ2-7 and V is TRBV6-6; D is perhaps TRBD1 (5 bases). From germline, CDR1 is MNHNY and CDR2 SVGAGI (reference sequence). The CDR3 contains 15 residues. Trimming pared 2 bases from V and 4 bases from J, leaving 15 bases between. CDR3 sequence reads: CASSYGTPQAYEQYF. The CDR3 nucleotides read TGTGCCAGCAGTTACGGCACGCCACAGGCTTACGAGCAGTACTTC.

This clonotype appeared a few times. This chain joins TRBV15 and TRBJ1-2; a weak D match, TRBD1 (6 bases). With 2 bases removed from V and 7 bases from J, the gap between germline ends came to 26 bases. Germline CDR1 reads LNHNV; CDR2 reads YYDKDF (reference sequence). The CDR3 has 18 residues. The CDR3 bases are TGTGCCACCAGCAGAACCAAAATAACGGACAGCCCAGAGGCTGGCTACACCTTC. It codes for CATSRTKITDSPEAGYTF.

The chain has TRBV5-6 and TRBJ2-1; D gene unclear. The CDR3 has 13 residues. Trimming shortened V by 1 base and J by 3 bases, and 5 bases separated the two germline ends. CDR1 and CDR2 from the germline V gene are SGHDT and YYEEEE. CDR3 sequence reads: CASSLTFYNEQFF. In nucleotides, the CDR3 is TGTGCCAGCAGCTTGACCTTCTACAATGAGCAGTTCTTC.

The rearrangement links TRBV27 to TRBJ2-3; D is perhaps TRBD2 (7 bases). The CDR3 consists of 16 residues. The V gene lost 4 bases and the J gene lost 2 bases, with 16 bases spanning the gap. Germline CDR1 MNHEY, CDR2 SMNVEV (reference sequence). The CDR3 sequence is CASSWGGLTDTDTQYF. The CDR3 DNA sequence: TGTGCCAGCAGTTGGGGGGGGCTAACAGACACAGATACGCAGTATTTT.

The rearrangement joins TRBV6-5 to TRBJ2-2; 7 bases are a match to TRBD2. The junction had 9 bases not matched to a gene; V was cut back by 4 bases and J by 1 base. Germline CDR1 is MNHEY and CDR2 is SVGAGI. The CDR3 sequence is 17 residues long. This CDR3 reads CASSSDRLALNTGELFF. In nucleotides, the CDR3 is TGTGCCAGCAGTTCCGATCGACTAGCTTTGAACACCGGGGAGCTGTTTTTT.

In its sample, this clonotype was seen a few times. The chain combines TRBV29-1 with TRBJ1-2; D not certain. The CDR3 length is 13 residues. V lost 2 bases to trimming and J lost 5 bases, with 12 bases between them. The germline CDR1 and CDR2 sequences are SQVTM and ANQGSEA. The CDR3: CSVERAAGYGYTF. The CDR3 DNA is TGCAGCGTTGAAAGGGCCGCTGGATATGGCTACACCTTC.

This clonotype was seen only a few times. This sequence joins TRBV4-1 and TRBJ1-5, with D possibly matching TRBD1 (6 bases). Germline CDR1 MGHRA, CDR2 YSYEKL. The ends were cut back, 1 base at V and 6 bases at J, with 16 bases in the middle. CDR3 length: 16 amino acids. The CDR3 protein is CASSQVHRGDGQPQHF. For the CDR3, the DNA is TGCGCCAGCAGCCAAGTACATAGGGGGGATGGTCAGCCCCAGCATTTT.